Presented here are 18 T cell receptor beta chains from one specimen sequenced in a study of T cell responses to AZD1222 COVID-19 vaccine. This table comes from immunoSEQ multiplex PCR, and its TCRdb copy is limited to in-frame clones, with some not included. The data contain around 170,000 clones, around 88% of them singletons. The specimen comprised peripheral blood, sampled 28 days after the second AZD1222 dose. Receptor source: an adult who received the AZD1222 COVID-19 vaccine.

V is TRBV11-2 and J is TRBJ2-5; a weak D match, TRBD1 (5 bases). Germline CDR1 reads SGHAT; CDR2 reads FQNNGV. CDR3 length: 13 residues. V shed 5 bases and J shed 4 bases, with 11 bases lying between them. The CDR3 protein is CASSPRALETQYF. For the CDR3, the DNA is TGTGCCAGCAGCCCCAGGGCTCTAGAGACCCAGTACTTC.

The CDR3 nucleotides are TGTGCCAGCAGCAAAACCCGACAGGGTCCCTATGGCTACACCTTC. Protein sequence: CASSKTRQGPYGYTF. The chain recombines TRBV6-5 with TRBJ1-2; 7 bases agree with TRBD1. The CDR3 totals 15 residues. The germline V gene encodes CDR1 MNHEY and CDR2 SVGAGI. The V segment lost 6 bases and the J segment 4 bases; nucleotides outside the gene matches: 11.

The V gene is TRBV2, the J gene TRBJ2-7; 8 positions agree with TRBD2. The CDR3 loop spans 16 amino acids. V lost 2 bases and J lost 5; bases outside the gene matches: 11. The germline V gene has CDR1 SNHLY and CDR2 FYNNEI. CDR3 loop: CASSESGGHLGDEQYF. Here the CDR3 DNA reads TGTGCCAGCAGTGAAAGCGGGGGACACCTAGGAGACGAGCAGTACTTC.

The chain recombines TRBV3-1 (or the pseudogene TRBV3-2) with TRBJ1-6, with D tentatively TRBD1 (5 bases). The germline V gene encodes CDR1 LGHDT and CDR2 YNNKEL (reference sequence). The CDR3 sequence is 18 residues long. V was trimmed by 1 base and J by 7 bases, leaving 20 bases between them. The CDR3 nucleotides are TGTGCCAGCAGCCAAGGGTCCAGGGTACTTGGAGCGAATTCACCCCTCCACTTT. As protein: CASSQGSRVLGANSPLHF.

This sequence joins TRBV6-6 and TRBJ1-2; a weak D match, TRBD1 (6 bases). Germline V CDR1 and CDR2: MNHNY, SVGAGI (reference sequence). Trimming took off 2 bases at V and 0 bases at J, with 7 bases between the two ends. The CDR3 runs 14 residues. CDR3 sequence (DNA): TGTGCCAGCAGTTACGGACAGCCTAACTATGGCTACACCTTC. Translated: CASSYGQPNYGYTF.

The gene calls are TRBV3-1 (or the pseudogene TRBV3-2) and TRBJ1-4; D unclear. CDR1 LGHDT and CDR2 YNNKEL come from the germline V gene (reference sequence). The CDR3 is made up of 15 amino acids. Trimming pared 7 bases from V and 5 bases from J, leaving 17 bases between. The CDR3 region has the DNA TGTGCCAGCACGAGGGAGTCAGGCGAAAATGAAAAACTGTTTTTT. Amino acids: CASTRESGENEKLFF.

The V and J genes are TRBV19 and TRBJ1-4; TRBD1 might be the D (5 bases). In germline, CDR1 is LNHDA, CDR2 SQIVND (reference sequence). The V end lost 9 bases, the J end lost 8 bases, and 16 bases lay between the germline ends. The CDR3 consists of 13 residues. The CDR3 nucleotides read TGTGCCAGCGGAGGTCGGGGGATCGAAAAACTGTTTTTT. Its translation is CASGGRGIEKLFF.

This clone has a handful of counts. The J gene is TRBJ1-1, the V gene TRBV5-1; D gene unclear. Germline V gene sequence: CDR1 SGHRS, CDR2 YFSETQ. This CDR3 has 15 residues. The V and J ends lost 4 bases and 4 bases respectively, with 17 bases between them. CDR3 amino acids: CASSPYRELSTEAFF. CDR3 nucleotide sequence: TGCGCCAGCAGCCCCTATAGGGAACTGAGCACTGAAGCTTTCTTT.

CDR3 DNA: TGTGCCAGCAGCTTGGTAGGTGGAAACACCATATATTTT. Translating gives CASSLVGGNTIYF. This chain joins TRBV5-6 and TRBJ1-3, with D unresolved. In germline, CDR1 is SGHDT, CDR2 YYEEEE. The CDR3 is 13 amino acids. V was pared by 0 bases and J by 3 bases, with 4 bases between.

This clone was seen only once. The chain carries TRBV6-5 and TRBJ1-3; 7 bases are a match to TRBD1. This CDR3 comprises 16 residues. V shed 0 bases, J shed 0 bases, and the junction held 2 bases outside the gene matches. The germline CDR1 and CDR2 sequences are MNHEY and SVGAGI. The CDR3: CASSYSRQGSGNTIYF. In nucleotides, the CDR3 is TGTGCCAGCAGTTACTCGAGACAGGGCTCTGGAAACACCATATATTTT.

The chain combines TRBV6-5 with TRBJ2-3, with TRBD2 as a possible D gene (6 bases). The V gene's germline CDR1 is MNHEY and CDR2 SVGAGI. The CDR3 is 15 residues long. The V and J ends lost 2 bases and 0 bases respectively, with 9 bases between them. The CDR3 sequence is CASSYRDSSTDTQYF. CDR3 bases: TGTGCCAGCAGTTACAGGGACTCAAGCACAGATACGCAGTATTTT.

The chain recombines TRBV6-5 with TRBJ1-2; maybe TRBD1 (6 bases). The CDR3 consists of 15 residues. Between the trimmed V and J ends, which lost 0 bases and 5 bases, there was a span of 13 bases. The germline V gene has CDR1 MNHEY and CDR2 SVGAGI. CDR3 protein: CASSYSLGGGYGYTF. In nucleotides, the CDR3 is TGTGCCAGCAGTTACTCGTTAGGGGGAGGTTATGGCTACACCTTC.

The chain couples TRBV11-2 to TRBJ2-7; 11 bases fit TRBD2. Looked up from germline, CDR1 is SGHAT and CDR2 is FQNNGV. V dropped 5 bases and J dropped 4; count of bases not matched to a gene: 7. The CDR3 contains 15 residues. The CDR3 DNA reads TGTGCCAGCAGCACCTCTAGCGGGGGGCTTTACGAGCAGTACTTC. It is translated as CASSTSSGGLYEQYF.

This clone was seen only a few times. The rearrangement links TRBV29-1 to TRBJ2-5; D gene ambiguous. V was pared by 5 bases and J by 3 bases, with 4 bases between. Germline V gene sequence: CDR1 SQVTM, CDR2 ANQGSEA. This CDR3 comprises 10 residues. The DNA for the CDR3 is TGCAGCGTTTTTGAAGAGACCCAGTACTTC. Its translation is CSVFEETQYF.

This rearrangement joins TRBV29-1 to TRBJ2-3; 11 positions agree with TRBD1. Trimming removed 2 bases from V and 4 bases from J; junction bases left unmatched: 5. The CDR3 is 15 residues long. CDR1 and CDR2 (germline): SQVTM, ANQGSEA. Here the CDR3 reads CSVERDRGRADTQYF. Here the CDR3 DNA reads TGCAGCGTTGAAAGGGACAGGGGGAGGGCAGATACGCAGTATTTT.

This clone has only one observation. The V gene is TRBV11-2, the J gene TRBJ2-7, with D tentatively TRBD1 (6 bases). CDR3 length: 16 residues. CDR1 and CDR2 from the germline V gene are SGHAT and FQNNGV. Between the trimmed V and J ends, which lost 0 bases and 7 bases, there was a span of 19 bases. CDR3 residues: CASSLDLSAGEREQYF. The CDR3 DNA is TGTGCCAGCAGCTTAGACTTGTCGGCAGGGGAGCGAGAGCAGTACTTC.

The chain recombines TRBV19 with TRBJ2-1; D gene uncertain. Trimming removed 5 bases at V and 0 bases at J, with 11 bases between. Germline V gene data show CDR1 as LNHDA and CDR2 as SQIVND (reference sequence). This CDR3 is built from 15 residues. The CDR3 region has the DNA TGTGCCAGTAGTCCAGACACACTCTCCTACAATGAGCAGTTCTTC. It encodes CASSPDTLSYNEQFF.

This chain joins TRBV5-1 and TRBJ2-3, with D perhaps given as TRBD1 or TRBD2 (6 bases each). V was trimmed by 0 bases and J by 6 bases, leaving 17 bases between them. The CDR3 runs to 16 residues. The V gene's germline CDR1 is SGHRS and CDR2 YFSETQ. For the CDR3, the DNA is TGCGCCAGCAGCTTGGGTTCGAGGGGGGTTACGGATACGCAGTATTTT. Its translation is CASSLGSRGVTDTQYF.